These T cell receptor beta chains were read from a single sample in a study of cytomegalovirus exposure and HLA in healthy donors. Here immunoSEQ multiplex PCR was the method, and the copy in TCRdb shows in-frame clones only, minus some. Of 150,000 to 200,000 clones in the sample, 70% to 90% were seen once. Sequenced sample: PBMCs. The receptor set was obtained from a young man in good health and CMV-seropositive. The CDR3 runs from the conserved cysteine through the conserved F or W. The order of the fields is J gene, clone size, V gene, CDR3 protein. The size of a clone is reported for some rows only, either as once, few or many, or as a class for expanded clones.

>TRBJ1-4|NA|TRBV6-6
CASTNGGAGKLFF
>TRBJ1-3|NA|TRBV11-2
CASSLQSGNTIYF
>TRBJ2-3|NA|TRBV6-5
CASSPQRGGSMDF
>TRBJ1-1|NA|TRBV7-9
CASSLGETLNTEAFF
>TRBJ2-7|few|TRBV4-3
CASSLVTGVEGEQYF
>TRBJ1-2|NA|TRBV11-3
CASSLRPTGINYGYTF
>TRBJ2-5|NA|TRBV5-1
CASSLSSGGARETQYF
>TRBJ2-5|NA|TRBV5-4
CASSLKRGDGGETQYF
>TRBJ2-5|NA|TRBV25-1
CASSKNRDRGLETQYF
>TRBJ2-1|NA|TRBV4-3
CASSHLDLNEQFF
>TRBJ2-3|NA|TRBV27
CASSLGGRSTDTQYF
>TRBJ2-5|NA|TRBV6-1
CASSAPSEETQYF
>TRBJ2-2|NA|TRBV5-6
CASSFVTGVTGELFF
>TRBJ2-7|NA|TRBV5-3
CARSLLSAGPENEQYF
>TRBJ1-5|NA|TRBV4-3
CASSQGWVDRVGESGNQPQHF
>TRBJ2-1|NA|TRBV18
CASSPGAGGFYNEQFF
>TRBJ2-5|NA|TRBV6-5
CASSYSGTGGQETQYF
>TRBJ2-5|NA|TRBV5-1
CASSLMGASGKQETQYF
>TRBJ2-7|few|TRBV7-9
CASSLSPSGTYEQYF
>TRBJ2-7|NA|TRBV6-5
CASSYRDRGAEQYF
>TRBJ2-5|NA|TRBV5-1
CASSTLDRQETQYF
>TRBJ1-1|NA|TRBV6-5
CASIAGAPNTEAFF
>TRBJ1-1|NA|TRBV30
CAWGSTEAFF
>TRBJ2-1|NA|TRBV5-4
CASSSSANNEQFF
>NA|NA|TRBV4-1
CASSQEDRVLGEQYF
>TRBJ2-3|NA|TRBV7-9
CASRFIGSPAGTDTQYF
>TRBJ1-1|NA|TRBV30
CASGRGTEAFF
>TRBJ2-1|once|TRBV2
CASSETSTNYFNEQFF
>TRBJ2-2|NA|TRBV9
CASSVAGGILTGELFF
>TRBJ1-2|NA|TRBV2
CASSETGHPLSGYTF
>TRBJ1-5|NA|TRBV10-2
CASSDRAGDQPQHF
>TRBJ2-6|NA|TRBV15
CATSRSGTGASGANVLTF
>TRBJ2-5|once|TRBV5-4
CASRRDRGGETQYF
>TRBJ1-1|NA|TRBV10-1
CASSLRRGWTEAFF
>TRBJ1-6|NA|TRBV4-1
CASSQVGGDNSPLHF
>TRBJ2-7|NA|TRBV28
CASSLRAWRQKTYEQYF
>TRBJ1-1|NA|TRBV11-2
CASSVRPAGGTEAFF
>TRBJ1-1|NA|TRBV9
CASSVGGEGQGKTEAFF
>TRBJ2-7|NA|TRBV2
CASRGQGLGEQYF
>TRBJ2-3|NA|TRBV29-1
CSVVEVVLIGTQYF
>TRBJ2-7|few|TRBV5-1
CASSPSPGQRHEQYF
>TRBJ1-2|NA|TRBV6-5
CASSYDRNNYGYTF
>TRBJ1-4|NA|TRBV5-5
CASSSRTDTIEKLFF
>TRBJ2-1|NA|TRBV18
CASSPLAGADNEQFF
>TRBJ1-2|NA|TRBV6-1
CASRQADYGYTF
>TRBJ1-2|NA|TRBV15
CATSRDRGAHYGYTF
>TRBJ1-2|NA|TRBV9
CASSMGQGEDYGYTF
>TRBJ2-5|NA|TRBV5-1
CASSKTVLETQYF
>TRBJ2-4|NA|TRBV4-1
CASSQIGQAIAKNIQYF
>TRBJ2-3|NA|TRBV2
CASPARADTQYF
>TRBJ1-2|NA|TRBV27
CASRTNRGGGYGYTF
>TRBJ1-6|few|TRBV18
CASSREGVQNSPLHF
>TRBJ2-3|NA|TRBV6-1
CASSEWGGLGTDTQYF
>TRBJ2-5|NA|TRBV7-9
CASSLAPQKQETQYF
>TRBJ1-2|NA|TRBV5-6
CASSKKGQGAGYTF